This TCR beta chain was sequenced for a study of shared clonotypes between healthy human individuals. Study as a whole: CD8 memory received one plate per donor, CD8 naive two, CD4 memory three and CD4 naive three.

For every subset, genomic DNA was evenly distributed across several immunoSEQ plates. Approximately 220 ng DNA, tens of thousands of T cell genomes, went into each sorted-subset replicate PCR. TCRdb's copy holds only in-frame clones and misses some; the assay was immunoSEQ multiplex PCR. The table includes some 2,100,000 clones, about 93% detected once. V was shortened by 5 bases and J by 0 bases, with 10 bases between the two germline ends. The CDR3 covers 14 residues. Germline CDR1 is SGHVS and CDR2 is FQNEAQ. CD8 cells regarded as naive lacked CD45RO, were positively chosen for CCR7, and omitted terminally differentiated effector memory CD45RA+ cells. Notes on this clone: Its antigen is undetermined.

Regarding the study as a whole: Rarefaction analysis demonstrated incomplete sorted-subset sequencing notwithstanding large depth.

This chain uses TRBV7-8 with TRBJ2-5, with D unclear. The clonotype originates from a man younger than 35 in good health. Some clones in this sample may be carry-over from other donors' samples. Sample: naive CD8+ T cells from PBMCs. The chain's CDR3 is CASSPKDDQETQYF. As DNA, the CDR3 is TGTGCCAGCAGCCCAAAGGATGACCAAGAGACCCAGTACTTC.